This T cell receptor beta chain was obtained from a study of blood T cell repertoires in COVID-19. Across the whole study: From the United States, Italy and Spain came samples of acute and convalescent COVID-19. T cells, B-cell-depleted T cells, or PBMCs supplied cDNA or gDNA.

This clone was seen once. In the authors' workflow: Cell counts per sample came from amplifying reference gene primers. TCRdb's table, derived via immunoSEQ multiplex PCR, lists solely in-frame clones and lacks some. Clone size and the V and J calls come from that table; the DNA yielded D and trimming. There are 120,000 to 150,000 clones in the sample; about 80% occur only once, and approximately 3.5% lies in the top ten. Per the germline V gene, CDR1 is MDHEN and CDR2 is SYDVKM. J lost 1 base, V lost 4 bases, and 3 bases had no gene match. This CDR3 region has 14 residues. This receptor was taken from a man between 60 and 75 years old with acute or convalescent COVID-19. V and J are TRBV28 and TRBJ1-2; 7 nucleotides match TRBD1. The source material was peripheral blood. CDR3 protein: CASSSQGVNYGYTF. CDR3 DNA: TGTGCCAGCAGTTCGCAGGGGGTTAACTATGGCTACACCTTC.